These 5 T cell receptor beta chains were all obtained from the same sample, sequenced in a study of a mutant IDH1 vaccine in newly diagnosed glioma. This sample's time point: baseline, week 1 (first vaccination visit). Noted treatment: pre-vaccination baseline after standard-of-care therapy. Some clones are missing from TCRdb's copy, which holds only in-frame ones; the method was immunoSEQ multiplex PCR. Of 30,000 to 35,000 clones listed, 75% to 90% are singletons. Material: PBMCs, obtained from a glioma patient treated with radiotherapy, temozolomide or both. All receptors come from a woman aged 40-49 years with glioma.

The chain joins TRBV7-9 to TRBJ2-5; 10 nucleotides line up with TRBD2. The V segment lost 2 bases and the J segment 5 bases; nucleotides outside the gene matches: 5. The germline V gene has CDR1 SEHNR and CDR2 FQNEAQ (reference sequence). The CDR3 sequence is 15 residues long. The CDR3 is CASSLPLAGVETQYF. The CDR3 coding sequence is TGTGCCAGCAGCTTACCCCTAGCGGGAGTGGAGACCCAGTACTTC. Together with reference TRBV7-9 and TRBJ2-5, the CDR3 gives the full variable domain: DTGVSQNPRHKITKRGQNVTFRCDPISEHNRLYWYRQTLGQGPEFLTYFQNEAQLEKSRLLSDRFSAERPKGSFSTLEIQRTEQGDSAMYLCASSLPLAGVETQYFGPGTRLLVL.

The chain recombines TRBV29-1 with TRBJ1-4, with 7 positions matching TRBD1. Germline CDR1 and CDR2: SQVTM and ANQGSEA. Trimming took 4 bases from V and 8 from J; bases not matched to a gene: 10. The CDR3 extends over 14 amino acids. CDR3 in DNA: TGCAGCGTTGTACAGGGGTCTCTTTCCGAAAAACTGTTTTTT. Protein product: CSVVQGSLSEKLFF.

This chain joins TRBV12-5 and TRBJ1-1; D remains ambiguous. The CDR3 has 11 residues. CDR1 is LGHNT, CDR2 FRNRAP, per germline. The V end lost 3 bases, the J end lost 6 bases, and 5 bases lay between the germline ends. The CDR3 coding sequence is TGTGCTAGTGGTTTTCACGCTGAAGCTTTCTTT. Amino acid sequence: CASGFHAEAFF.

The chain carries TRBV7-8 and TRBJ2-7, with a tentative D call TRBD2 (6 bases). The germline CDR1 and CDR2 sequences are SGHVS and FQNEAQ. The length of the CDR3 is 16 residues. V was pared by 5 bases and J by 2 bases, with 19 bases between. DNA of the CDR3: TGTGCCAGCAGCCCCGGGGCCATCGGGAGCGCCTACGAGCAGTACTTC. Its protein is CASSPGAIGSAYEQYF.

V usage is TRBV14 and J usage is TRBJ1-6; D might be TRBD1 (5 bases). CDR1 is SGHDN, CDR2 FVKESK, per germline. There are 13 residues in the CDR3. Trimming removed 4 bases at V and 8 bases at J, with 9 bases between. CDR3 amino acids: CASSPTDYSPLHF. The CDR3 DNA reads as TGTGCCAGCAGCCCGACAGACTATTCACCCCTCCACTTT. Looking up the rest from reference TRBV14 and TRBJ1-6 gives the full variable domain: EAGVTQFPSHSVIEKGQTVTLRCDPISGHDNLYWYRRVMGKEIKFLLHFVKESKQDESGMPNNRFLAERTGGTYSTLKVQPAELEDSGVYFCASSPTDYSPLHFGNGTRLTVT.